A single sample is the source of the 4 T cell receptor beta chains below, sequenced in a study of T cells in Graves' hyperthyroidism and ophthalmopathy. Authors of the study amplified TCR beta CDR3 regions from RNA transcripts. A set of HTBI primers served as the primers for a first-round RT-PCR of the TCR CDR3. From the multiplex PCR reads, TCRdb called clonotypes with MiXCR, one entry per CDR3 protein. The sample contains 500,000 to 800,000 distinct CDR3 sequences, about 45% of which appear only once. The sequencing sample was made of peripheral blood or thyroid tissue (not recorded which). These receptor sequences come from an adult man with Graves' disease, either hyperthyroidism or ophthalmopathy (not recorded which).

This clonotype turned up a few times. The chain links TRBV12-3 or TRBV12-4 to TRBJ1-1, with D uncertain. V was cut by 3 bases and J by 6 bases, with 8 bases left in between. The CDR3 is 12 residues long. DNA for the CDR3: TGTGCCAGCAGTTTCTCCCAAGCTGAAGCTTTCTTT. Residues: CASSFSQAEAFF.

The chain couples TRBV10-3 to TRBJ1-4, with unresolved D. Per the germline V gene, CDR1 is ENHRY and CDR2 is SYGVKD. The V end was cut by 5 bases, the J end by 5 bases, with 9 bases between. The CDR3 loop spans 13 amino acids. Here the CDR3 reads CAISSGPNEKLFF. CDR3 sequence (DNA): TGTGCCATCAGTTCCGGACCAAATGAAAAACTGTTTTTT.

The gene calls are TRBV9 and TRBJ1-2, with D perhaps TRBD1 (5 bases). The CDR3 totals 17 residues. Germline V CDR1 and CDR2: SGDLS, YYNGEE. V gave up 2 bases and J gave up 5 bases, with 22 bases separating them. CDR3 sequence (DNA): TGTGCCAGCAGCGTGGCAGGGAGTAAGGGAGGGACGTATGGCTACACCTTC. Its protein is CASSVAGSKGGTYGYTF.

This clonotype was recorded once. The rearrangement links TRBV7-1 to TRBJ1-2; D gene uncertain. TRBV7-1 is filed as an ORF, its function uncertain. The CDR3 sequence is 16 residues long. The V and J ends lost 5 bases and 7 bases respectively, with 23 bases between them. The CDR3 region has the DNA TGTGCCAGCAGCGTCCCCACGAGCCTCTGGCTCGGTGGCTACACCTTC. Its translation: CASSVPTSLWLGGYTF.